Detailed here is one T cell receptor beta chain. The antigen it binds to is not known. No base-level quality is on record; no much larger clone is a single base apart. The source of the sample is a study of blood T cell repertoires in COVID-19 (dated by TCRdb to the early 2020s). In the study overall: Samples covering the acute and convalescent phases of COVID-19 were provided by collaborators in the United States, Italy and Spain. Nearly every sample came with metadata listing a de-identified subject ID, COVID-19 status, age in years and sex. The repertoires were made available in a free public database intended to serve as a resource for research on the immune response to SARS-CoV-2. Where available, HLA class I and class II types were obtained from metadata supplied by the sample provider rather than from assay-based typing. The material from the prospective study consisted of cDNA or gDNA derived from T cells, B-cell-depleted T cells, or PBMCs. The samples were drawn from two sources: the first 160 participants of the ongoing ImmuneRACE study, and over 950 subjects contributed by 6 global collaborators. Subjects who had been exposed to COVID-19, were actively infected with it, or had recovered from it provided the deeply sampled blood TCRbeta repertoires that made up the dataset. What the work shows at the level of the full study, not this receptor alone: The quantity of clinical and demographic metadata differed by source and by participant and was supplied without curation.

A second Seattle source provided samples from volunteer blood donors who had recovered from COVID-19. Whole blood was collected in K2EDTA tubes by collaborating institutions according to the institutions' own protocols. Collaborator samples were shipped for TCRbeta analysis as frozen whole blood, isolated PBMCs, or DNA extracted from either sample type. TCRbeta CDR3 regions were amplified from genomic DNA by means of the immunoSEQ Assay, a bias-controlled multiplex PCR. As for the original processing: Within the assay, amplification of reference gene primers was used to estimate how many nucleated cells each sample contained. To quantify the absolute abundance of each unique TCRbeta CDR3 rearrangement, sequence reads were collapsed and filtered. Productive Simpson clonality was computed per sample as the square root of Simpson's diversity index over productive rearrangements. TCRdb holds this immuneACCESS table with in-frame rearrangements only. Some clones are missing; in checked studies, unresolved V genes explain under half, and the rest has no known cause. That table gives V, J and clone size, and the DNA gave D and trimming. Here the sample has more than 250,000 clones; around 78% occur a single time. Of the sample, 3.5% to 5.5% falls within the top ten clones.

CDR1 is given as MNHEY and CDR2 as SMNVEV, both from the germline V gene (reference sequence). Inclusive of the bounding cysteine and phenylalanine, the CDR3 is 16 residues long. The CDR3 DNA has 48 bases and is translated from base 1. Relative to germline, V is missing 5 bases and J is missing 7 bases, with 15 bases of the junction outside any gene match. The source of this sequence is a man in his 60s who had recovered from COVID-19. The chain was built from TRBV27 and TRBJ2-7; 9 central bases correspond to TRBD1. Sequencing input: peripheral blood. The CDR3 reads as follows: CASSRPSGTGFGEQYF. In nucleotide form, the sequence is TGTGCCAGCAGTCGACCCTCCGGGACAGGGTTTGGAGAGCAGTACTTC.